A single sample is the source of the 13 T cell receptor beta chains below, sequenced in a study of Graves' ophthalmopathy and Graves' hyperthyroidism (dated by TCRdb to between 2017 and 2018). Sequencing instrument: Illumina HiSeq 2000. For repertoire sequencing, TCR beta CDR3 regions were amplified from RNA transcripts. HTBI primers and the Qiagen OneStep RT-PCR kit were used in a first-round RT-PCR, which was followed by a second-round multiplex PCR, size selection and purification. TCRdb redid the processing of the public reads, applying fastp at Q25 and MiXCR, and retained in-frame beta chains. Identical CDR3 proteins give one entry, which carries the most common genes and DNA. This sample lists 740,000 or so distinct CDR3 sequences; roughly two fifths were detected once. 40% to 45% of the sample rests with the top ten. Material: peripheral blood. The receptors here all came from an adult man with Graves' ophthalmopathy.

This chain joins TRBV7-3 and TRBJ2-1, with D possibly TRBD2 on 6 matching bases. The germline gives CDR1 SGHTA, CDR2 FQGTGA. The V gene lost 7 bases and the J gene lost 0 bases, with 13 bases spanning the gap. This CDR3 has 15 residues. The CDR3 bases are TGTGCCAGCACCCTTAGCGGAAGCTCCTACAATGAGCAGTTCTTC. Amino acid sequence: CASTLSGSSYNEQFF.

Many counts were recorded for this clonotype. This chain links TRBV2 with TRBJ1-2; TRBD1 agrees at 7 bases. The CDR3 has 13 residues. In germline, CDR1 is SNHLY, CDR2 FYNNEI. Trimming at V came to 6 bases and at J to 8 bases, leaving 9 bases not matched to a gene. This chain's CDR3 is CASSVDRDRGYTF. CDR3 in DNA: TGTGCCAGCAGCGTAGACAGGGATCGCGGCTACACCTTC.

This clonotype occurred many times. The chain has TRBV7-9 and TRBJ1-2; no clear D gene. The CDR3 has 13 residues. Germline V gene lookup returns CDR1 SEHNR and CDR2 FQNEAQ (reference sequence). Trimming took off 5 bases at V and 8 bases at J, with 15 bases between the two ends. The CDR3 nucleotides read TGTGCCAGCAGCCAATCGGCAGGCGAGGGCTACACCTTC. Translation: CASSQSAGEGYTF.

This clonotype was seen a few times. The chain is built from TRBV7-9 and TRBJ2-7, with 12 nucleotides matching TRBD2. Unmatched junction bases numbered 9, after V lost 5 bases and J lost 4 bases. Germline V CDR1 and CDR2: SEHNR, FQNEAQ (reference sequence). The CDR3 contains 16 residues. The CDR3: CASSAGGLAGLYEQYF. CDR3 sequence (DNA): TGTGCCAGCAGCGCCGGGGGACTAGCGGGTCTATACGAGCAGTACTTC.

This clonotype was observed many times. The chain joins TRBV7-9 to TRBJ1-1; 8 nucleotides match TRBD1. The germline V gene encodes CDR1 SEHNR and CDR2 FQNEAQ (reference sequence). V was clipped by 5 bases and J by 6 bases; unmatched bases: 8. The CDR3 loop spans 14 amino acids. DNA of the CDR3: TGTGCCAGCAGCGCATTGACAGGGGATGCTGAAGCTTTCTTT. This translates into CASSALTGDAEAFF. Variable domain in full (rest from reference TRBV7-9 and TRBJ1-1): DTGVSQNPRHKITKRGQNVTFRCDPISEHNRLYWYRQTLGQGPEFLTYFQNEAQLEKSRLLSDRFSAERPKGSFSTLEIQRTEQGDSAMYLCASSALTGDAEAFFGQGTRLTVV.

The table lists this clonotype with many counts. The chain combines TRBV10-3 with TRBJ2-5; 10 positions agree with TRBD2. CDR1 and CDR2 (germline): ENHRY, SYGVKD. V lost 5 bases, J lost 2 bases, and 5 bases stayed unmatched. The CDR3 has 15 residues. The chain's CDR3 is CAISRTSGLQETQYF. CDR3 nucleotides: TGTGCCATCAGTCGGACTAGCGGACTACAAGAGACCCAGTACTTC.

This clonotype was found a few times. The CDR3 sequence: CSARVLDSVTEAFF. Written as DNA, the CDR3 is TGCAGTGCTAGAGTTTTGGACAGTGTCACTGAAGCTTTCTTT. This chain uses TRBV20-1 with TRBJ1-1; a weak D match, TRBD1 (6 bases). The CDR3 runs to 14 residues. Germline V gives CDR1 DFQATT, CDR2 SNEGSKA (reference sequence). The V and J ends lost 1 base and 4 bases respectively, with 13 bases between them.

At least ten counts were recorded for this clonotype. The CDR3 here is CASSLGPGRSTNEKLFF. The CDR3 DNA follows: TGTGCCAGCAGCTTAGGACCCGGCAGGTCAACTAATGAAAAACTGTTTTTT. The chain uses TRBV7-9 and TRBJ1-4; D is unclear. This CDR3 is built from 17 residues. Germline V lookup: CDR1 SEHNR, CDR2 FQNEAQ (reference sequence). V shed 1 base and J shed 0 bases, with 12 bases lying between them.

The CDR3 coding sequence is TGTGCCAGCAGTCGACTAGCGGGAGGTACCTACGAGCAGTACTTC. Its translation: CASSRLAGGTYEQYF. The chain has TRBV7-8 and TRBJ2-7, with 13 nucleotides matching TRBD2. This CDR3 is built from 15 residues. V trimming: 6 bases; J trimming: 2 bases; junction bases outside the gene matches: 4. Germline V CDR1 and CDR2: SGHVS, FQNEAQ.

This clonotype has a count of ten or more. The chain combines TRBV7-9 with TRBJ1-1; D gene ambiguous. V lost 4 bases to trimming and J lost 3 bases, with 18 bases between them. Germline V lookup: CDR1 SEHNR, CDR2 FQNEAQ (reference sequence). The CDR3 spans 16 residues. Here the CDR3 DNA reads TGTGCCAGCAGCTCGTTCCGACTGGCGCTTTACACTGAAGCTTTCTTT. Protein sequence: CASSSFRLALYTEAFF.

About this clonotype: Given a much more abundant clone one base away, this may be a read error. CDR3 nucleotide sequence: TGTGCCAGCAGCTCACAGGGCGACGGGCAGTACTTC. Its protein product is CASSSQGDGQYF. The chain combines TRBV7-9 with TRBJ2-7, with D perhaps matching TRBD1 (6 bases). The V gene's germline CDR1 is SEHNR and CDR2 FQNEAQ (reference sequence). The CDR3 extends over 12 amino acids. Between the trimmed V and J ends, which lost 4 bases and 9 bases, there was a span of 13 bases.

The chain recombines TRBV20-1 with TRBJ1-6, with TRBD1 matching 7 bases. V lost 6 bases, J lost 7 bases, and 6 bases stayed unmatched. Germline values: CDR1 DFQATT, CDR2 SNEGSKA (reference sequence). This CDR3 has 13 residues. The CDR3 nucleotides are TGCAGTGCGGCGGGACAGTCGAATTCACCCCTCCACTTT. Translating gives CSAAGQSNSPLHF.

The CDR3 reads CSARDGQGRLEQYF. The CDR3 bases are TGCAGTGCTAGAGATGGACAGGGTCGCCTGGAGCAGTACTTC. The chain combines TRBV20-1 with TRBJ2-7, with 8 bases fitting TRBD1. Per germline, CDR1 DFQATT and CDR2 SNEGSKA (reference sequence). There are 14 residues in the CDR3. V lost 0 bases, J lost 7 bases, and 8 bases stayed unmatched.